This TCR beta chain comes out of a study of cytomegalovirus exposure and HLA in healthy donors. Study conclusions and caveats: In presence/absence analyses, roughly uniform sequencing depth across donors was assumed.

Note on this clone: Its matching antigen is unknown.

With 5 bases removed from V and 7 bases from J, the gap between germline ends came to 18 bases. Per germline, CDR1 MNHNY and CDR2 SVGAGI (reference sequence). CDR3 length equals 14 residues. PCR amplification relied on 60 Vbeta primers (plus 13 Jbeta primers). Sequencing was performed with immunoSEQ multiplex PCR; in TCRdb, only in-frame clones are kept and a portion is missing. The sample consists of about 200,000 clones, more than 75% of them appearing once. The sequenced sample was PBMCs. This receptor was identified in a woman in her forties or fifties in good health and CMV-seropositive. This chain links TRBV6-6 with TRBJ2-7, with D uncertain. DNA of the CDR3: TGTGCCAGCAGTCCCGCCGGGTCTGTGGGTGAGCAGTACTTC. Encoded protein: CASSPAGSVGEQYF.